This T cell receptor beta chain was obtained from a study of blood T cell repertoires in COVID-19. The wider study: Sample material is recorded as cDNA or gDNA derived from T cells, B-cell-depleted T cells, or PBMCs.

The CDR3 runs to 16 residues. The V gene's germline CDR1 is LNHDA and CDR2 SQIVND (reference sequence). The V end lost 1 base, the J end lost 0 bases, and 10 bases lay between the germline ends. This clone was picked up one time. Original methodology: Researchers report that nucleated cell counts were estimated from reference gene primer amplification. Libraries were prepared by immunoSEQ multiplex PCR; TCRdb keeps only in-frame clonotypes and omits some of them. That table gives V, J and clone size, and the DNA gave D and trimming. The sample has about 35,000 clones; approximately 89% are singletons.

The V and J genes are TRBV19 and TRBJ1-5, with a weak D call TRBD1 (5 bases). Input material: peripheral blood. This TCR derives from a human donor in a cohort sampled during active COVID-19. For the CDR3, the DNA is TGTGCCAGTAGTATAGCGGGGGGTTATAGCAATCAGCCCCAGCATTTT. Translating gives CASSIAGGYSNQPQHF.